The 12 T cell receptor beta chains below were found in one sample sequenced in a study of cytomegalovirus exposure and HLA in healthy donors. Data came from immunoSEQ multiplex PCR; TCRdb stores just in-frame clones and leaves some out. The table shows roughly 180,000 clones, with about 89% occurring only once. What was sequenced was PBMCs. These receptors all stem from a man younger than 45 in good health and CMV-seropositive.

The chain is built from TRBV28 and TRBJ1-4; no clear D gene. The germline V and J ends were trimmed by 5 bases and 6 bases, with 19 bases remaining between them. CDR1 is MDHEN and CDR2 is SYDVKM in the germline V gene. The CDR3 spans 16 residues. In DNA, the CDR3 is TGTGCCAGCAGTCCCCCGGTTATAGGGTTTGATGAAAAACTGTTTTTT. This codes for CASSPPVIGFDEKLFF.

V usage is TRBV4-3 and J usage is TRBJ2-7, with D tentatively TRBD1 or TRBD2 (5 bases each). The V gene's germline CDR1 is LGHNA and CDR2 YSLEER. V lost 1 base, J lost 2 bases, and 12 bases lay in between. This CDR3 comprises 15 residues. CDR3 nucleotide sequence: TGCGCCAGCAGCCAAGCGGGGACCCCTCCCTACGAGCAGTACTTC. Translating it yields CASSQAGTPPYEQYF.

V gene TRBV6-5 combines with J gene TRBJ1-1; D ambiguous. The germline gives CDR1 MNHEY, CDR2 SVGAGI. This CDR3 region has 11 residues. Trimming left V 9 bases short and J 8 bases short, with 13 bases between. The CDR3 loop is CASSGGSEAFF. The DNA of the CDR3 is TGTGCCAGTTCTGGAGGGTCCGAAGCTTTCTTT.

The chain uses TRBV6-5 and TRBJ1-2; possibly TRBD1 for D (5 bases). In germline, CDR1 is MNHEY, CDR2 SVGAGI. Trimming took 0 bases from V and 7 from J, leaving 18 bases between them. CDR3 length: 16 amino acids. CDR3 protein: CASSYSRRRGEGGYTF. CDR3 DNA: TGTGCCAGCAGTTACTCGAGGCGAAGGGGAGAGGGTGGCTACACCTTC.

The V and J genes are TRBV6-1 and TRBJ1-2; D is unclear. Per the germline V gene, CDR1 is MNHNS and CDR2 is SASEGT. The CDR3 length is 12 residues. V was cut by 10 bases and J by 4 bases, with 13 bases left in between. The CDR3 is CANRRAVYGYTF. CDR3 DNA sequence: TGTGCCAACCGTAGGGCGGTCTATGGCTACACCTTC.

The CDR3 DNA is TGCAGCTGCGGGACAGGATCTACCTACGAGCAGTACTTC. This encodes CSCGTGSTYEQYF. The V and J genes are TRBV29-1 and TRBJ2-7; 8 bases are a match to TRBD1. After removal of 8 bases from V and 2 bases from J, the junction contained 8 bases not matched to a gene. CDR3 length: 13 amino acids. In germline, CDR1 is SQVTM, CDR2 ANQGSEA.

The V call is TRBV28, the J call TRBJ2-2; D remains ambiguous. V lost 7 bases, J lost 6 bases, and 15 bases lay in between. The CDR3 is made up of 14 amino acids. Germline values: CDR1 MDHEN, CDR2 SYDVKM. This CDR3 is CASTPRLGAGELFF. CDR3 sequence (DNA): TGTGCCAGCACCCCTCGTTTGGGCGCCGGGGAGCTGTTTTTT.

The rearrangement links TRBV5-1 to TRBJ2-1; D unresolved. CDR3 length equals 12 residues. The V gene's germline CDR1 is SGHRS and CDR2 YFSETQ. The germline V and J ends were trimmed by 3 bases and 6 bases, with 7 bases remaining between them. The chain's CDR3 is CASSSKFNEQFF. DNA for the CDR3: TGCGCCAGCAGCTCTAAATTCAATGAGCAGTTCTTC.

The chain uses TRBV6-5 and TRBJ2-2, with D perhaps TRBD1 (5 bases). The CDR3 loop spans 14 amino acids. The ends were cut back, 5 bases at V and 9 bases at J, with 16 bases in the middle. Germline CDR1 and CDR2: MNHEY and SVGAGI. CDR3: CASSLLRVPWELFF. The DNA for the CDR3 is TGTGCCAGCAGTCTCCTCAGGGTCCCCTGGGAGCTGTTTTTT.

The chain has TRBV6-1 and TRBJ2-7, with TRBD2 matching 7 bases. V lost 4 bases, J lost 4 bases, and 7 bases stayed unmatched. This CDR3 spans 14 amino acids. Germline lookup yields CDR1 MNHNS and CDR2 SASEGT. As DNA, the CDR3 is TGTGCCAGCAGTGGGGGAGGGTACCAGTACGAGCAGTACTTC. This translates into CASSGGGYQYEQYF.

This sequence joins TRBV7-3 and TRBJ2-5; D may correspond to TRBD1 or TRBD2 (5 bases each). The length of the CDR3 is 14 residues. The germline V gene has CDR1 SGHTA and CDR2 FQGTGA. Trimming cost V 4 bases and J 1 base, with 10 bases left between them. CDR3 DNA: TGTGCCAGCAGCTCCAGGGACCGCCAAGAGACCCAGTACTTC. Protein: CASSSRDRQETQYF.

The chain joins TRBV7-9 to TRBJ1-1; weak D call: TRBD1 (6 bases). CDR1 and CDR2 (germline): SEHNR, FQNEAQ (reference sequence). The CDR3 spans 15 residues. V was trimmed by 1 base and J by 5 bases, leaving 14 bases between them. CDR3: CASSLGRGRRTEAFF. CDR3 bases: TGTGCCAGCAGCTTAGGCCGGGGGCGGCGAACTGAAGCTTTCTTT.